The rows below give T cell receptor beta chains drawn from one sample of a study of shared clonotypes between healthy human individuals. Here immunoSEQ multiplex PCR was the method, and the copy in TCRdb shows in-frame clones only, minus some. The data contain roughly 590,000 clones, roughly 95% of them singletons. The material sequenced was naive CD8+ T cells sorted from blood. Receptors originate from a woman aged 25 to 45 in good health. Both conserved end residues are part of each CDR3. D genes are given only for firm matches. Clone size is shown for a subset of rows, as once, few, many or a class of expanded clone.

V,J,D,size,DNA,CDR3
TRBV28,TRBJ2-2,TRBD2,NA,TGTGCCAGCAGAGATAGCGGGAGGAACACCGGGGAGCTGTTTTTT,CASRDSGRNTGELFF
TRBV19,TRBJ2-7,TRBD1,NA,TGTGCCAGCCGGGACAGGGCTGGCTCCTACGAGCAGTACTTC,CASRDRAGSYEQYF
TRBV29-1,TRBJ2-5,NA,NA,TGCAGCGTTGAAACGCAGGAGACCCAGTACTTC,CSVETQETQYF
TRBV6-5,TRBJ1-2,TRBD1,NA,TGTGCCAGCAGCGGACAGGGCATTAAATATGGCTACACCTTC,CASSGQGIKYGYTF
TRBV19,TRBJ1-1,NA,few,TGTGCCAGTAGGAGGAACACTGAAGCTTTCTTT,CASRRNTEAFF
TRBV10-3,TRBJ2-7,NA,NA,TGTGCCATCAATCCAGGACACCCCTACGAGCAGTACTTC,CAINPGHPYEQYF
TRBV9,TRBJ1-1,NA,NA,TGTGCCAGCAGCGTAGGGGGGACTGAAGCTTTCTTT,CASSVGGTEAFF
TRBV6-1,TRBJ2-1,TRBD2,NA,TGTGCCAGCAGTGAGTTGAGCGGGAGGCCCAATGAGCAGTTCTTC,CASSELSGRPNEQFF
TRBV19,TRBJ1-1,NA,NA,TGTGCCACCCTAGGTGAGGGGGTGAACACTGAAGCTTTCTTT,CATLGEGVNTEAFF
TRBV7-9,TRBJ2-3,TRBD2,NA,TGTGCCAGCAGCCTACCTATAGCGGGAGATACGCAGTATTTT,CASSLPIAGDTQYF
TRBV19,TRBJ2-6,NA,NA,TGTGCCAGTAGTTATGGAGTTGGTGGAGGAGGGGCCAACGTCCTGACTTTC,CASSYGVGGGGANVLTF
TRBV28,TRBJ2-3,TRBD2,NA,TGTGCCAGCAGTTTCACTAGCGGGAACACAGATACGCAGTATTTT,CASSFTSGNTDTQYF
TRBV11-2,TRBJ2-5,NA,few,TGTGCCAGCAGCTGGGGCGGGGGCACCGAAGAGACCCAGTACTTC,CASSWGGGTEETQYF
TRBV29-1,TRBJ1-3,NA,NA,TGCAGCGTTGCCGGGGGCTTTGGAAACACCATATATTTT,CSVAGGFGNTIYF
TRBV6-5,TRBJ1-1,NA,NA,TGTGCCAGCAGTTACTCTGGGTTAGGGACTGAAGCTTTCTTT,CASSYSGLGTEAFF
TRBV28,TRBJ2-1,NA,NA,TGTGCCAGCAGTTTACAGGTAGTTGATGATGAGCAGTTCTTC,CASSLQVVDDEQFF
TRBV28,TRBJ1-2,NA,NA,TGTGCCAGCAGCCCCGAGGGGGGCCTATACTATGGCTACACCTTC,CASSPEGGLYYGYTF
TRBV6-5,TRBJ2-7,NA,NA,TGTGCCAGCAGTTACTCCCCCGGGAGAGGCTACGAGCAGTACTTC,CASSYSPGRGYEQYF
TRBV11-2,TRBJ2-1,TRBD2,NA,TGTGCCAGCAGCTTAGTAGGGTCTAGCGGGAACAATGAGCAGTTCTTC,CASSLVGSSGNNEQFF
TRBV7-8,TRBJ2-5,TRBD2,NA,TGTGCCAGCAGCCCGGGGGACGCCCGGAGGCTAGCGGGAGGGCCTGGCGAGACCCAGTACTTC,CASSPGDARRLAGGPGETQYF
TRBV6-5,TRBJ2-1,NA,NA,TGTGCCAGTACCGGAACCTCCGAATATAATGAGCAGTTCTTC,CASTGTSEYNEQFF
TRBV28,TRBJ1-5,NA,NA,TGTGCCAGCGACGGGGGATCGGATCAGCCCCAGCATTTT,CASDGGSDQPQHF
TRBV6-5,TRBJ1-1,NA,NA,TGTGCCAGCAGGGATGGGGGAAACACTGAAGCTTTCTTT,CASRDGGNTEAFF
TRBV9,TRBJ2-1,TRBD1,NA,TGTGCCAGCAGTTCAGGGGGTGGCAATGAGCAGTTCTTC,CASSSGGGNEQFF
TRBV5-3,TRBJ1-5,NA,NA,TGTGCCAGAAGCTACCGGGGTAGCAATCAGCCCCAGCATTTT,CARSYRGSNQPQHF
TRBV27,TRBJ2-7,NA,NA,TGTGCTACCGGCTGGGGCGGGAAAAACGAGCAGTACTTC,CATGWGGKNEQYF
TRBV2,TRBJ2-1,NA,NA,TGTGCCAGCAGTTCCGCCAGGACCTTATACAATGAGCAGTTCTTC,CASSSARTLYNEQFF
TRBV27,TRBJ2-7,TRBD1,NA,TGTGCCAGCAGGGACAGGGCCTACGAGCAGTACTTC,CASRDRAYEQYF
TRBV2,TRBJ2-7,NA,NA,TGTGCCAGCACCGTTGAAAGGGACAACTCCTACGAGCAGTACTTC,CASTVERDNSYEQYF
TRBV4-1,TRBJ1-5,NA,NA,TGCGCCAGCAGCCAAGACTCTGAGGAGCCCCAGCATTTT,CASSQDSEEPQHF
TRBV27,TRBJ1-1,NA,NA,TGTGCCAGCACCCCTGGGGGGATGAACACTGAAGCTTTCTTT,CASTPGGMNTEAFF
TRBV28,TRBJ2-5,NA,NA,TGTGCCAGCAGTTTAACAGGAATAGGGTCAGAGACCCAGTACTTC,CASSLTGIGSETQYF
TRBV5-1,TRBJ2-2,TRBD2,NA,TGCGCCAGCAGCTTGAGACTAGCGGAAGGGGAGCTGTTTTTT,CASSLRLAEGELFF
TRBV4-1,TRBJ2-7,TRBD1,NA,TGCGCCAGCAGCCCAGGGACAGGAGTCTACGAGCAGTACTTC,CASSPGTGVYEQYF
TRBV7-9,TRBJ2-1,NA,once,TGTGCCAGCAGCCTCGTTGAAGGGAGTCGGGAGCAGTTCTTC,CASSLVEGSREQFF
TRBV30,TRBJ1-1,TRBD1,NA,TGTGCCTGGAGGGGACAGACAACTGAAGCTTTCTTT,CAWRGQTTEAFF
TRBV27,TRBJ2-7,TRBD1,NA,TGTGCCAGCGGCAGGGCCTACAGGGGCGATAGCTCCTACGAGCAGTACTTC,CASGRAYRGDSSYEQYF
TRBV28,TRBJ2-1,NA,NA,TGTGCCAGCACCTTGGACTACAATGAGCAGTTCTTC,CASTLDYNEQFF
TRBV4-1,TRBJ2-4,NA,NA,TGCGCCAGCAGCCAAGTCAAGGGTGAGGGAAACATTCAGTACTTC,CASSQVKGEGNIQYF
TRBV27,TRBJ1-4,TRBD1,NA,TGTGCCAGCAGCATCACAGGGGGGAATGAAAAACTGTTTTTT,CASSITGGNEKLFF
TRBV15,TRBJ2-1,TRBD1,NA,TGTGCCACCAGCGATCATCCGGGACAGGGTTTCAATGAGCAGTTCTTC,CATSDHPGQGFNEQFF
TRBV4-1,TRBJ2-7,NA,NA,TGCGCCAGCAGCCCTCCGTCATCCACCTACGAGCAGTACTTC,CASSPPSSTYEQYF
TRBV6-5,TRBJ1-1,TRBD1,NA,TGTGCCAGCAGTTACGAGGGGGCAAGGACTGAAGCTTTCTTT,CASSYEGARTEAFF
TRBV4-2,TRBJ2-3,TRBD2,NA,TGTGCCAGCAGCCAAGGGCGGGAGGGTAGCACAGATACGCAGTATTTT,CASSQGREGSTDTQYF
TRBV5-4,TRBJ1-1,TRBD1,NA,TGTGCCAGCGGAGACAGGGGACAAGGCACTGAAGCTTTCTTT,CASGDRGQGTEAFF
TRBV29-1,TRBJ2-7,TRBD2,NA,TGCAGCGTGGGACTAGCGGGAGCCCACGAGCAGTACTTC,CSVGLAGAHEQYF
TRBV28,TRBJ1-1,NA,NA,TGTGCCAGCAGGGGGATGAACACTGAAGCTTTCTTT,CASRGMNTEAFF
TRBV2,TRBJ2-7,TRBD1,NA,TGTGCCAGCAGCGCCGGGACAGGGAGCTCCTACGAGCAGTACTTC,CASSAGTGSSYEQYF
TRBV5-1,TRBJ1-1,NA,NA,TGCGCCAGCAGCTTGTCTAGCGGGAACACTGAAGCTTTCTTT,CASSLSSGNTEAFF
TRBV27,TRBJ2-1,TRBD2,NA,TGTGCCAGCAGTCTTTCTGGGGAGGGAAATGAGCAGTTCTTC,CASSLSGEGNEQFF
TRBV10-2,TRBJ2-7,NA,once,TGCGCCAGCAGTCACGGGGGCTACGAGCAGTACTTC,CASSHGGYEQYF
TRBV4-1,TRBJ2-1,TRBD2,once,TGCGCCAGCAGCCAAGAGGGACTAGCGGGAGTAAGCGGGGGCAATGAGCAGTTCTTC,CASSQEGLAGVSGGNEQFF